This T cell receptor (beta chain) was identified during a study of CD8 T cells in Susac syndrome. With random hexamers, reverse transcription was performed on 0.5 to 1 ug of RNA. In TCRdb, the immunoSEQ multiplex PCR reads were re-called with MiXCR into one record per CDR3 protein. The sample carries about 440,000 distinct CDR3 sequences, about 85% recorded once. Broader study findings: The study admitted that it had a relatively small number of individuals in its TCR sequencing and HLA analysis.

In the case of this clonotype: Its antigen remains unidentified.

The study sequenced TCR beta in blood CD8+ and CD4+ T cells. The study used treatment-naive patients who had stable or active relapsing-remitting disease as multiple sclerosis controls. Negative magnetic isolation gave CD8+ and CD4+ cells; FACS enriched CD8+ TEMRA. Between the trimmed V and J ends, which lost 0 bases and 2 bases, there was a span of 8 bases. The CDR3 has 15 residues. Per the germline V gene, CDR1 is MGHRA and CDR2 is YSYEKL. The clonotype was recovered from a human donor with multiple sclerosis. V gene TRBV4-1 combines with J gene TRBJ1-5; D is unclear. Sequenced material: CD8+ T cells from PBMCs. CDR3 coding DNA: TGCGCCAGCAGCCAAGACTGGATGGGCAATCAGCCCCAGCATTTT. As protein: CASSQDWMGNQPQHF.